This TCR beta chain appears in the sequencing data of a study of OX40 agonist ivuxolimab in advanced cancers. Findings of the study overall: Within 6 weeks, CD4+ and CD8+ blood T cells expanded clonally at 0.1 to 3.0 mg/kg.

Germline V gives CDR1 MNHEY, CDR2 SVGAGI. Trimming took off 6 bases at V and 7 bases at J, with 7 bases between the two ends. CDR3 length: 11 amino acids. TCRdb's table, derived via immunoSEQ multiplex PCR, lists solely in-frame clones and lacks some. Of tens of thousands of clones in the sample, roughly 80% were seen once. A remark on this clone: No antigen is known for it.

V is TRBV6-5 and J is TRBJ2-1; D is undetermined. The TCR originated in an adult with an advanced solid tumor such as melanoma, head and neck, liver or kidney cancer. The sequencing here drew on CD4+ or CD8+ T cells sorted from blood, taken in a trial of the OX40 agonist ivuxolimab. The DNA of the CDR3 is TGTGCCAGCAGCCGTCGGAATGAGCAGTTCTTC. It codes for CASSRRNEQFF.